The 24 T cell receptor beta chains listed next were all sequenced from one sample in a study of chemoradiotherapy in HPV16-positive cancers. Produced via immunoSEQ multiplex PCR; TCRdb's table is partial and in-frame only. The sample shows around 68,000 clones, around nine tenths of them seen only once. The source material was blood, sampled from a patient who underwent chemoradiotherapy. These receptors originate from a human donor with HPV-associated anogenital cancer.

A single count supports this clone. The V gene is TRBV6-1, the J gene TRBJ1-2; D gene unclear. CDR1 and CDR2 from the germline V gene are MNHNS and SASEGT. The V end lost 10 bases, the J end lost 0 bases, and 12 bases lay between the germline ends. This CDR3 region has 13 residues. The CDR3 spells CATRIATNYGYTF. The CDR3 bases are TGTGCCACCCGAATCGCTACTAACTATGGCTACACCTTC.

The gene calls are TRBV19 and TRBJ2-1, with D unresolved. V was cut by 4 bases and J by 3 bases, with 7 bases left in between. The CDR3 is 13 amino acids. Germline loops: CDR1 LNHDA, CDR2 SQIVND (reference sequence). The CDR3 DNA is TGTGCCAGTAGTAGGGCCGTCTACAATGAGCAGTTCTTC. Protein: CASSRAVYNEQFF.

The V call is TRBV10-1, the J call TRBJ2-7, with TRBD1 identical over 11 bases. V lost 9 bases, J lost 5 bases, and 6 bases stayed unmatched. CDR3 size: 13 residues. CDR1 and CDR2 (germline): WNHNN, SYGVQD (reference sequence). CDR3 sequence (DNA): TGCGCCAGAGCCGGGACAGGGGGGGACGAGCAGTACTTC. This gives the protein CARAGTGGDEQYF.

CDR3 DNA: TGCGCCAGCAGTGAGAATACCCATCAGCCCCAGCATTTT. Translated, it gives CASSENTHQPQHF. This chain joins TRBV10-2 and TRBJ1-5; D is ambiguous. Trimming removed 2 bases at V and 5 bases at J, with 7 bases between. The germline CDR1 and CDR2 sequences are WSHSY and SAAADI. This CDR3 spans 13 amino acids.

This chain links TRBV27 with TRBJ1-2; maybe TRBD1 (5 bases). Trimming took 5 bases from V and 8 from J, leaving 27 bases between them. CDR1 is MNHEY and CDR2 is SMNVEV in the germline V gene (reference sequence). This CDR3 is built from 17 residues. The CDR3 nucleotides are TGTGCCAGCAGTCTCACGGGACCAGCCTTAAGATGGGAAGGCTACACCTTC. This sequence encodes CASSLTGPALRWEGYTF.

This chain links TRBV7-2 with TRBJ2-3, with TRBD2 identical over 12 bases. CDR1 SGHTA and CDR2 FQGNSA come from the germline V gene. Losses at the gene ends were 4 bases for V and 5 bases for J; bases not matched to a gene: 4. The CDR3 loop spans 15 amino acids. The CDR3 DNA sequence: TGTGCCAGCAGCTCGACTAGCGGGAGTTTAGATACGCAGTATTTT. This codes for CASSSTSGSLDTQYF.

This clone was counted only a few times. The chain recombines TRBV10-1 with TRBJ2-3; 7 positions agree with TRBD2. This CDR3 spans 14 amino acids. V gave up 5 bases and J gave up 0 bases; unmatched junction bases: 2. Germline CDR1 is WNHNN and CDR2 is SYGVQD (reference sequence). The CDR3 spells CASSSGLSTDTQYF. Here the CDR3 DNA reads TGCGCCAGCAGTTCGGGACTAAGCACAGATACGCAGTATTTT.

The CDR3: CASSTNISQSRANVLTF. CDR3 nucleotides: TGTGCCAGCAGCACCAACATCTCACAAAGTCGGGCCAACGTCCTGACTTTC. This rearrangement joins TRBV7-6 to TRBJ2-6; D is unresolved. Deletions cut 5 bases from V and 5 bases from J, with 19 bases between. The length of the CDR3 is 17 residues. The V gene's germline CDR1 is SGHVS and CDR2 FNYEAQ.

The chain joins TRBV5-8 to TRBJ2-3; D is ambiguous. The CDR3 is 15 amino acids. Germline V gene lookup returns CDR1 SGHTS and CDR2 YDEGEE. V shed 6 bases and J shed 0 bases, with 14 bases lying between them. The CDR3 sequence is CASNLDTTSTDTQYF. The CDR3 coding sequence is TGTGCCAGCAACCTCGACACAACTAGCACAGATACGCAGTATTTT.

The chain has TRBV6-9 and TRBJ1-2, with a possible D match to TRBD1 (6 bases). Trimming removed 4 bases from V and 6 bases from J, with 12 bases in between. CDR3 size: 13 residues. CDR1 is MNHGY and CDR2 is SVAAGI in the germline V gene. The CDR3 DNA reads TGTGCCAGCAGTTCCCGCCAGGGGAATGGCTACACCTTC. This sequence encodes CASSSRQGNGYTF.

V and J are TRBV7-9 and TRBJ2-7, with D possibly being TRBD1 (6 bases). Per germline, CDR1 SEHNR and CDR2 FQNEAQ (reference sequence). The germline V and J ends were trimmed by 4 bases and 5 bases, with 21 bases remaining between them. CDR3 length: 16 amino acids. The DNA for the CDR3 is TGTGCCAGCAGCTCACGACCAGGGGATCTAGTGAACGAGCAGTACTTC. This sequence encodes CASSSRPGDLVNEQYF.

This chain links TRBV7-9 with TRBJ1-1; tentatively, D is TRBD1 (6 bases). CDR3 length equals 16 residues. CDR1 and CDR2 (germline): SEHNR, FQNEAQ (reference sequence). V was cut by 1 base and J by 1 base, with 13 bases left in between. The CDR3 nucleotides are TGTGCCAGCAGCTTAGGGTGGGACATAAAGAACACTGAAGCTTTCTTT. It yields the protein CASSLGWDIKNTEAFF.

The V call is TRBV29-1, the J call TRBJ2-5; 9 bases fit TRBD2. Germline CDR1 SQVTM, CDR2 ANQGSEA. CDR3 size: 14 residues. Trimming removed 5 bases from V and 4 bases from J; junction bases left unmatched: 8. CDR3 residues: CSVRRTSVLETQYF. The CDR3, as DNA: TGCAGCGTTCGTCGGACTAGCGTCCTAGAGACCCAGTACTTC.

V is TRBV27 and J is TRBJ1-2, with 11 bases lining up with TRBD1. V lost 4 bases, J lost 2 bases, and 3 bases stayed unmatched. Germline V CDR1 and CDR2: MNHEY, SMNVEV (reference sequence). This CDR3 region has 15 residues. The CDR3 DNA sequence: TGTGCCAGCAGTTCATGGACAGGGGGCAACTATGGCTACACCTTC. It encodes CASSSWTGGNYGYTF.

This sequence joins TRBV6-1 and TRBJ1-2; 8 bases map to TRBD1. The CDR3 is 14 amino acids. Trimming removed 2 bases from V and 4 bases from J; junction bases left unmatched: 3. Per the germline V gene, CDR1 is MNHNS and CDR2 is SASEGT. The CDR3 loop is CASSENTGGYGYTF. The CDR3 DNA follows: TGTGCCAGCAGTGAAAACACAGGGGGCTATGGCTACACCTTC.

The chain links TRBV28 to TRBJ1-1, with D perhaps matching TRBD1 (6 bases). This CDR3 region has 17 residues. Germline loops: CDR1 MDHEN, CDR2 SYDVKM. V lost 2 bases and J lost 3, with 19 bases in between. CDR3 sequence reads: CASSLVLGGGQDTEAFF. CDR3 DNA: TGTGCCAGCAGTTTAGTCTTAGGGGGGGGCCAGGACACTGAAGCTTTCTTT.

This clone was counted between two and nine times. V is TRBV19 and J is TRBJ1-1; D gene uncertain. Germline CDR1 reads LNHDA; CDR2 reads SQIVND (reference sequence). V lost 2 bases and J 3 bases, leaving 7 bases between the germline ends. The CDR3 extends over 13 amino acids. The CDR3 region is CASSIRGDTEAFF. Written as DNA, the CDR3 is TGTGCCAGTAGTATACGTGGGGACACTGAAGCTTTCTTT.

The rearrangement joins TRBV5-1 to TRBJ2-3; D is ambiguous. V was pared by 0 bases and J by 5 bases, with 13 bases between. There are 15 residues in the CDR3. Germline V gene sequence: CDR1 SGHRS, CDR2 YFSETQ. CDR3 nucleotides: TGCGCCAGCAGCTTGGGATATTCCCCCCAAGATACGCAGTATTTT. It encodes CASSLGYSPQDTQYF.

This clone was observed a few times. The chain recombines TRBV11-3 with TRBJ2-7, with no clear D. V lost 0 bases, J lost 1 base, and 7 bases lay in between. CDR3 length equals 14 residues. In germline, CDR1 is SGHNT, CDR2 YENEEA. Written as DNA, the CDR3 is TGTGCCAGCAGCTTAGATGGGGATTCCTACGAGCAGTACTTC. Its translation: CASSLDGDSYEQYF.

This clone was observed a single time. The chain uses TRBV6-1 and TRBJ1-1; D is undetermined. Trimming stripped 6 bases from V and 3 bases from J, with 14 bases between. This CDR3 region has 14 residues. Germline CDR1 MNHNS, CDR2 SASEGT. The CDR3 reads CASRLGGWDTEAFF. The CDR3, as DNA: TGTGCCAGCAGGTTGGGTGGGTGGGACACTGAAGCTTTCTTT.

V gene TRBV15 combines with J gene TRBJ2-1; TRBD2 matches 8 bases. CDR1 is LNHNV, CDR2 YYDKDF, per germline (reference sequence). This CDR3 is 14 amino acids long. With 5 bases clipped from V and 4 bases from J, the junction kept 4 bases outside the gene matches. The CDR3: CATSPERGYNEQFF. Written as DNA, the CDR3 is TGTGCCACCAGCCCTGAGCGGGGGTACAATGAGCAGTTCTTC.

The chain is built from TRBV10-2 and TRBJ2-1, with a possible D match to TRBD2 (5 bases). Germline V gene sequence: CDR1 WSHSY, CDR2 SAAADI. This CDR3 contains 13 residues. V dropped 4 bases and J dropped 3 bases, with 7 bases sitting between them. DNA of the CDR3: TGCGCCAGCAGTGCTGACTACTACAATGAGCAGTTCTTC. This sequence encodes CASSADYYNEQFF.

The CDR3 DNA is TGTGCCAGCAGTTTCGGGTCGACAGGGTATGGCTACACCTTC. Translated, it gives CASSFGSTGYGYTF. The chain employs TRBV27 and TRBJ1-2, with 7 bases identical to TRBD1. This CDR3 has 14 amino acids. V dropped 3 bases and J dropped 5; count of bases not matched to a gene: 6. CDR1 is MNHEY, CDR2 SMNVEV, per germline (reference sequence).

The rearrangement uses TRBV9 and TRBJ1-4; D remains unclear. Germline assignment: CDR1 SGDLS and CDR2 YYNGEE. With 4 bases removed from V and 0 bases from J, the gap between germline ends came to 10 bases. This CDR3 has 15 residues. In DNA form, the CDR3 reads TGTGCCAGCAGCCAGGACGGGACAACTAATGAAAAACTGTTTTTT. Translating it yields CASSQDGTTNEKLFF.